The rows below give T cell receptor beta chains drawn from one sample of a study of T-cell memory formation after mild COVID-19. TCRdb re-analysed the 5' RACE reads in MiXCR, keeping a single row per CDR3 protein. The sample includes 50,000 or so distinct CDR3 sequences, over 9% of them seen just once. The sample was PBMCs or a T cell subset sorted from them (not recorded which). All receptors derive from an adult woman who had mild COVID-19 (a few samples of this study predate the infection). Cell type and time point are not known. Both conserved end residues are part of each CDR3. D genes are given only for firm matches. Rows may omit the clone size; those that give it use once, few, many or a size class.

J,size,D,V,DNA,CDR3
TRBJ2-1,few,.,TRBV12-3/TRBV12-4,TGTGCCAGCAGTTCCGGGAATAGGGGTGAGCAGTTCTTC,CASSSGNRGEQFF
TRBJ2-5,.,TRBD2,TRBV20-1,TGCAGTGCTGCCAACCTCAGGGAGGGGCAAGAGACCCAGTACTTC,CSAANLREGQETQYF
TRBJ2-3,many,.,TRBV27,TGTGCCAGCAGTTGGCGGGGGCGGCAGTATTTT,CASSWRGRQYF
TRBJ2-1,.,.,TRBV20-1,TGCAGTGCGCCCTACACCCCGGGACGTGAGCAGTTCTTC,CSAPYTPGREQFF
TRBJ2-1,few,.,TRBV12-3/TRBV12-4,TGTGCCAGCAGTTTGGGGGCGGCGGGAGTGTTCTACAATGAGCAGTTCTTC,CASSLGAAGVFYNEQFF
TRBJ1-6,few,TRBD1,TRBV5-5,TGTGCCAGCAGCTTGAGACAGGGGATAAGTAATTCACCCCTCCACTTT,CASSLRQGISNSPLHF
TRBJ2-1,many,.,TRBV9,TGTGCCAGCAGCGTAGGGGACGGCAATGAGCAGTTCTTC,CASSVGDGNEQFF
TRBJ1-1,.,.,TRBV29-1,TGCAGCTTCGGAGTAGTCGAGAAAGCTTTCTTT,CSFGVVEKAFF
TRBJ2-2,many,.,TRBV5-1,TGCGCCAGCAGCTTGGGCCACAGGGACACCGGGGAGCTGTTTTTT,CASSLGHRDTGELFF
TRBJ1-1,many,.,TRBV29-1,TGCAGCGCTGGGGACGGTACTACTGAAGCTTTCTTT,CSAGDGTTEAFF
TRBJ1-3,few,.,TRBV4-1,TGCGCCAGCAGCCAAGATCCTGGTGAAGGAAACACCATATATTTT,CASSQDPGEGNTIYF
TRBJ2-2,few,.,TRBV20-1,TGCAGTGCTCTTAGCGCGAACACCGGGGAGCTGTTTTTT,CSALSANTGELFF
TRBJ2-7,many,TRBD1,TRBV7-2,TGTGCCAGCAGCTTAGGGGGGACAGGGGGCTACGAGCAGTACTTC,CASSLGGTGGYEQYF
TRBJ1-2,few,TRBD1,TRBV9,TGTGCCAGCAGCGCGAACAGGGGCTGCAATGGCTACACCTTC,CASSANRGCNGYTF
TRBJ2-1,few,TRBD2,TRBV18,TGTGCCAGCTCACCATCGACTAGCGGGAGTTACTCCTACAATGAGCAGTTCTTC,CASSPSTSGSYSYNEQFF
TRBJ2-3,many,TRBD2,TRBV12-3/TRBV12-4,TGTGCCAGCAGTTCTGCTAGCGGGTCCTTTACGCAGTATTTT,CASSSASGSFTQYF
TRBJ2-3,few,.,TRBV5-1,TGCGCCAGCAGCTTGGATGGCGGGGTAGGCACAGATACGCAGTATTTT,CASSLDGGVGTDTQYF
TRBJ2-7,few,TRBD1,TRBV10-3,TGTGCCATCAGTACGCCAAACGGACAGGCGGGCTCCTACGAGCAGTACTTC,CAISTPNGQAGSYEQYF
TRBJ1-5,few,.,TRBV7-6,TGTGCCAGCAGCCCCAATCATCCTCAGCCCCAGCATTTT,CASSPNHPQPQHF
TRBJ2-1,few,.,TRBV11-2,TGTGCCAGCAGCTTAGGCCGGGGGAGCTCCTACAATGAGCAGTTCTTC,CASSLGRGSSYNEQFF
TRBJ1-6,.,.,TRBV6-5,TGTGCCAGCAGTTACTCGAGTACGGCCAATTCACCCCTCCACTTT,CASSYSSTANSPLHF